The present T cell receptor beta chain was sequenced within a study of stem cell transplantation in POMP-related autoinflammatory disease. Study conclusions and caveats: In patients with PRAID, every analyzed T-cell subset tended to show lower diversity and higher clonality.

With respect to this clone: Its target is not known.

CDR1 and CDR2 (germline): MNHEY, SVGAGI. Germline trimming cut 7 bases from V and 7 bases from J; bases unmatched to any gene: 1. The CDR3 spans 12 residues. Sequencing was performed with immunoSEQ multiplex PCR; in TCRdb, only in-frame clones are kept and a portion is missing. This table has tens of thousands of clones, approximately 91% appearing once. Sequencing used CD4+ T cells from PBMCs, obtained after stem cell transplantation. This chain uses TRBV6-5 with TRBJ1-6; TRBD1 matches at 7 bases. The receptor was derived from a human patient with POMP-related autoinflammation and immune dysregulation (PRAID). Some of the T cells might come from the graft donor. CDR3 region: CASKGANSPLHF. DNA for the CDR3: TGTGCCAGCAAGGGGGCAAATTCACCCCTCCACTTT.